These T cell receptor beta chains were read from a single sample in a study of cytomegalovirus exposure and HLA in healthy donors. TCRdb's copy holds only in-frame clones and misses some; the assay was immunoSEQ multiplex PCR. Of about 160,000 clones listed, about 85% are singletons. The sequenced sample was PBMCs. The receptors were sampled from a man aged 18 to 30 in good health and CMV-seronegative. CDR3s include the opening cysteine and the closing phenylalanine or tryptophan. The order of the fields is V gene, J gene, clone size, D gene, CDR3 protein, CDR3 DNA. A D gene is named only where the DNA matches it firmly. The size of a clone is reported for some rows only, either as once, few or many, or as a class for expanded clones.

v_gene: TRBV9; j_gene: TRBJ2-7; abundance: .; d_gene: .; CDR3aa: CASSVTVGGNSYEQYF; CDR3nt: TGTGCCAGCAGCGTAACTGTTGGCGGGAACTCCTACGAGCAGTACTTC
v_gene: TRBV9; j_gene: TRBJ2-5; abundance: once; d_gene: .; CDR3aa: CASSEDTQETQYF; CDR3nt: TGTGCCAGCAGCGAAGACACCCAAGAGACCCAGTACTTC
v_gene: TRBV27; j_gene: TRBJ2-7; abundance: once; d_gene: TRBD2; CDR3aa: CASTIAGGAYEQYF; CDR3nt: TGTGCCAGCACGATAGCGGGAGGCGCCTACGAGCAGTACTTC
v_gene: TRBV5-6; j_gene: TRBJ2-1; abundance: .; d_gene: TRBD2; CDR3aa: CASSTTSYKPSGDNEQFF; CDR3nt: TGTGCCAGCAGCACGACTAGCTACAAACCGAGTGGGGACAATGAGCAGTTCTTC
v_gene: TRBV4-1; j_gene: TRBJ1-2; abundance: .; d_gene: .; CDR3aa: CASSQGGRGPANYGYTF; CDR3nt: TGCGCCAGCAGCCAAGGAGGAAGGGGCCCTGCTAACTATGGCTACACCTTC
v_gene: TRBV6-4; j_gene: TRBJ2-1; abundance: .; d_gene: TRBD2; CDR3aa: CASSPTSGVSNEQLF; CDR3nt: TGTGCCAGCAGTCCGACTAGCGGAGTCAGCAATGAGCAGCTCTTC
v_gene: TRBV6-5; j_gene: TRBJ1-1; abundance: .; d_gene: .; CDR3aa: CASTMGQMNTEAFF; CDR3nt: TGTGCCAGCACGATGGGACAAATGAACACTGAAGCTTTCTTT
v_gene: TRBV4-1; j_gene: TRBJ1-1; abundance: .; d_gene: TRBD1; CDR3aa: CASSQGQGATEAFF; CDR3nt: TGCGCCAGCAGCCAAGGACAGGGGGCCACTGAAGCTTTCTTT
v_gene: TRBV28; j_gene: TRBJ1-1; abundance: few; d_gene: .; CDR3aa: CASSPRRGSEAFF; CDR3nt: TGTGCCAGCAGCCCAAGAAGGGGTTCTGAAGCTTTCTTT
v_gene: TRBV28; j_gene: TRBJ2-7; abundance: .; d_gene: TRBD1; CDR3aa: CASRRLGQGIEQYF; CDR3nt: TGTGCCAGCAGACGACTAGGACAGGGGATCGAGCAGTACTTC
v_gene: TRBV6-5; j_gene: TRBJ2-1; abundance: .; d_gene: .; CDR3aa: CASSYSLSSYNEQFF; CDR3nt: TGTGCCAGCAGTTACTCCTTGTCCTCCTACAATGAGCAGTTCTTC
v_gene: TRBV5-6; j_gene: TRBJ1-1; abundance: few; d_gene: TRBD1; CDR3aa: CASSLQGEIRAFF; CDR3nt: TGTGCCAGCAGCTTACAGGGGGAGATTCGTGCTTTCTTT
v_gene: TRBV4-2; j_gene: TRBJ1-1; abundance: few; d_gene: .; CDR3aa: CASRRSGNTEAFF; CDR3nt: TGTGCCAGCAGGCGGTCGGGGAACACTGAAGCTTTCTTT
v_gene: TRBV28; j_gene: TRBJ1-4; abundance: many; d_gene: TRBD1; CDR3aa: CASSLGQGASEKLFF; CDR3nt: TGTGCCAGCAGTCTCGGACAGGGGGCGAGTGAAAAACTGTTTTTT
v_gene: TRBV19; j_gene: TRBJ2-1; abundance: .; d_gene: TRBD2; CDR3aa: CASEGLTLGEQFF; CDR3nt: TGTGCCAGTGAGGGACTAACTTTGGGTGAGCAGTTCTTC
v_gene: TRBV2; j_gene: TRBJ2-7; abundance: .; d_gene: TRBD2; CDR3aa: CASSVPGLAGAYEQYF; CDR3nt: TGTGCCAGCAGCGTCCCGGGACTAGCGGGAGCCTACGAGCAGTACTTC
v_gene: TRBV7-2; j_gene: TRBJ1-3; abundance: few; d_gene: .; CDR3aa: CASSLGPPHSGNTIYF; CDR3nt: TGTGCCAGCAGCTTAGGGCCCCCCCACTCTGGAAACACCATATATTTT
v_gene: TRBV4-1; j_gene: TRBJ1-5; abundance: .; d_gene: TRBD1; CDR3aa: CASSQGRDRLGNQPQHF; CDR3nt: TGCGCCAGCAGCCAAGGCCGGGACAGGCTGGGCAATCAGCCCCAGCATTTT
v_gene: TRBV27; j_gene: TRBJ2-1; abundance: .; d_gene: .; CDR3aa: CASSFWRGLGEQFF; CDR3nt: TGTGCCAGCAGTTTTTGGAGGGGGCTGGGTGAGCAGTTCTTC
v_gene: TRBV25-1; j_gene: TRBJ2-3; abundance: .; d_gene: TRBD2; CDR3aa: CASSRLAGADTQYF; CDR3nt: TGTGCCAGCAGTCGACTAGCGGGAGCAGATACGCAGTATTTT
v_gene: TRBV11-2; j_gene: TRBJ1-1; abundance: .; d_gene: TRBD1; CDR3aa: CASKRDRVSEAFF; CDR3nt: TGTGCCAGCAAACGAGACAGGGTATCTGAAGCTTTCTTT
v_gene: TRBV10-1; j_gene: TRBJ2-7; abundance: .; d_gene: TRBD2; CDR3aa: CASIEMGGSSYEQYF; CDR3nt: TGCGCCAGCATTGAGATGGGGGGGAGCTCCTACGAGCAGTACTTC
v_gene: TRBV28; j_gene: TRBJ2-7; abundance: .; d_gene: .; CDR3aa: CASSSQVSYEQYF; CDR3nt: TGTGCCAGCAGTTCGCAGGTATCCTACGAGCAGTACTTC
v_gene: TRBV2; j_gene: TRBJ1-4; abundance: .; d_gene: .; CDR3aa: CASSVRETEKLFF; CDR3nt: TGTGCCAGCAGTGTCAGGGAAACTGAAAAACTGTTTTTT
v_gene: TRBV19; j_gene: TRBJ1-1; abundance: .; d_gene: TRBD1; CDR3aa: CASIGTAFNTEAFF; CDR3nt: TGTGCCAGTATAGGGACAGCTTTCAACACTGAAGCTTTCTTT
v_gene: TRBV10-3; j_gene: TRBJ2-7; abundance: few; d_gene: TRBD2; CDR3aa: CAISETTPPLAAEQYF; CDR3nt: TGTGCCATCAGTGAGACTACCCCCCCGCTAGCGGCCGAGCAGTACTTC
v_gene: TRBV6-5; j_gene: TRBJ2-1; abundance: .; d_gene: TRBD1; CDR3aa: CASRYRDSSYNEQFF; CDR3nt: TGTGCCAGCAGATATCGGGACAGCAGCTACAATGAGCAGTTCTTC
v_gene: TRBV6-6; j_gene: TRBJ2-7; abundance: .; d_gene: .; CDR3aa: CASSYSAGLSYEQYF; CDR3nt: TGTGCCAGCAGTTACTCAGCAGGGCTCTCCTACGAGCAGTACTTC
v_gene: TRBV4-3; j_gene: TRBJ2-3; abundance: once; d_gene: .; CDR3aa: CASSQGAGVGTQYF; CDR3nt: TGCGCCAGCAGCCAAGGGGCAGGGGTCGGTACGCAGTATTTT
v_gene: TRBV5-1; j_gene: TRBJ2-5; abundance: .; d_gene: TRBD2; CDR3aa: CASSLGSSGRAVETQYF; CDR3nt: TGCGCCAGCAGCTTGGGATCTAGCGGGAGGGCGGTGGAGACCCAGTACTTC
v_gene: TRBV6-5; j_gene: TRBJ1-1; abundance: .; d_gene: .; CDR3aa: CASSERTVNTEAFF; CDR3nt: TGTGCCAGCAGTGAAAGGACAGTAAACACTGAAGCTTTCTTT
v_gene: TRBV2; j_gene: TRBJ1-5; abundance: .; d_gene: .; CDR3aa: CASSANTRQPQHF; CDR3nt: TGTGCCAGCAGTGCCAACACGCGGCAGCCCCAGCATTTT
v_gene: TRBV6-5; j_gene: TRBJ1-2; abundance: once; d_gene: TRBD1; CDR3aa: CASSYAGGDGYTF; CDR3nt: TGTGCCAGCAGTTACGCAGGGGGCGATGGCTACACCTTC
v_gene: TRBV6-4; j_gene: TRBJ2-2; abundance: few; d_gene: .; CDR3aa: CASSGYLAEFTGELFF; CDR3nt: TGTGCCAGCAGTGGTTACTTAGCGGAGTTCACCGGGGAGCTGTTTTTT
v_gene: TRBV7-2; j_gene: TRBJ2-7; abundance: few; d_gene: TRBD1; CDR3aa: CASSLKTGGGYEQYF; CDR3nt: TGTGCCAGCAGCCTGAAGACAGGGGGGGGCTACGAGCAGTACTTC
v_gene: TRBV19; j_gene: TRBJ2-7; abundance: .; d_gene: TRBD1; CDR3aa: CASSIQGANEQYF; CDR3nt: TGTGCCAGTAGTATACAGGGGGCAAACGAGCAGTACTTC